The 4 T cell receptor beta chains given below trace back to one sample, sequenced in a study of T cell responses to AZD1222 COVID-19 vaccine (dated by TCRdb to the early 2020s). Library generation was performed with the immunoSEQ multiplex PCR assay. TCRdb took this table from immuneACCESS and kept in-frame rearrangements with V and J called. Such tables lack part of the clones; where checked against another copy, unresolved V genes explain under half of the gap, and the rest is unexplained. The sample contains around 140,000 clones, roughly 91% of them found a single time. Of the sample, around 5.4% falls within the top ten clones. Read against the paper, the sample's time point label means: baseline before first vaccination. Specimen: peripheral blood, collected on day 0 of AZD1222 vaccination. All receptors come from an adult in good health.

The chain employs TRBV9 and TRBJ2-3; D might be TRBD1 or TRBD2, each matching 6 bases. V lost 0 bases and J lost 6, with 14 bases in between. Germline CDR1 is SGDLS and CDR2 is YYNGEE. The CDR3 spans 15 residues. In nucleotides, the CDR3 is TGTGCCAGCAGCGTAGGCGGGACACCGGGCGATACGCAGTATTTT. Protein sequence: CASSVGGTPGDTQYF.

The J gene is TRBJ2-7, the V gene TRBV11-2, with D uncertain. Trimming cost V 5 bases and J 4 bases, with 18 bases left between them. This CDR3 region has 15 residues. Germline V lookup: CDR1 SGHAT, CDR2 FQNNGV. CDR3 in DNA: TGTGCCAGCAGCATGAGACAAGAACGGATATACGAGCAGTACTTC. It yields the protein CASSMRQERIYEQYF. Supplemented by reference TRBV11-2 and TRBJ2-7, the full variable domain reads EAGVAQSPRYKIIEKRQSVAFWCNPISGHATLYWYQQILGQGPKLLIQFQNNGVVDDSQLPKDRFSAERLKGVDSTLKIQPAKLEDSAVYLCASSMRQERIYEQYFGPGTRLTVT.

The chain joins TRBV18 to TRBJ2-3, with 7 bases aligning to TRBD2. V lost 6 bases and J lost 4; bases outside the gene matches: 13. Per the germline V gene, CDR1 is KGHSH and CDR2 is LQKENI. This CDR3 has 16 residues. The CDR3: CASSGGDPVGPDTQYF. CDR3 coding DNA: TGTGCCAGCTCGGGGGGGGACCCCGTGGGTCCAGATACGCAGTATTTT.

The chain links TRBV27 to TRBJ2-5; unclear D gene. Trimming cost V 5 bases and J 0 bases, with 4 bases left between them. Per germline, CDR1 MNHEY and CDR2 SMNVEV (reference sequence). This CDR3 has 12 amino acids. The CDR3 protein is CASSPYQETQYF. The CDR3 DNA follows: TGTGCCAGCAGTCCATACCAAGAGACCCAGTACTTC.